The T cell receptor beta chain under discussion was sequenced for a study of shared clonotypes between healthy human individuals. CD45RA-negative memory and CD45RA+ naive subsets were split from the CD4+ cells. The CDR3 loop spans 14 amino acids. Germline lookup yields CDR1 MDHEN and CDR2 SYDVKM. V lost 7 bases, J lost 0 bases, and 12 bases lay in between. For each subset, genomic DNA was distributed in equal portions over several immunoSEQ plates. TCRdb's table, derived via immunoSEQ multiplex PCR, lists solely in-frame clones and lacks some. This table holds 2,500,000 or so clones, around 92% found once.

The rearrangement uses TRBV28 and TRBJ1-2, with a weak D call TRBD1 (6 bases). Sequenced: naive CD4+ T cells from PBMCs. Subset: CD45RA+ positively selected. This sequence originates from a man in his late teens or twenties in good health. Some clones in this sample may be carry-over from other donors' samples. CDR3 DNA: TGTGCCAGCATTAGGGGGGGGCCTAACTATGGCTACACCTTC. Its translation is CASIRGGPNYGYTF.